This T cell receptor (beta chain) was captured in a study of blood T cell repertoires in COVID-19. Study details: Collection of acute and convalescent COVID-19 samples took place in the United States, Italy and Spain. The analysed material was cDNA or gDNA that came from T cells, B-cell-depleted T cells, or PBMCs.

Unmatched junction bases numbered 5, after V lost 4 bases and J lost 10 bases. Germline CDR1 is SGHAT and CDR2 is FQNNGV. The CDR3 totals 12 residues. This clone appeared a few times. Study processing details: Using reference gene primer amplification, nucleated cell counts were estimated. Profiling relied on immunoSEQ multiplex PCR, and the TCRdb table lists in-frame clones only, not all of them. V, J and clone size are those of that table, while D and trimming were read from the DNA. There are approximately 200,000 clones in the sample; roughly 88% occur only once, and about 3.9% lies in the top ten.

The rearrangement joins TRBV11-2 to TRBJ2-3, with 7 bases lining up with TRBD1. The TCR sequence derives from a woman between 25 and 40 years old with acute or convalescent COVID-19. Sequences were obtained from peripheral blood. The CDR3, as DNA: TGTGCCAGCAGCTGGACTCAGGGGGCGCAGTATTTT. This sequence encodes CASSWTQGAQYF.